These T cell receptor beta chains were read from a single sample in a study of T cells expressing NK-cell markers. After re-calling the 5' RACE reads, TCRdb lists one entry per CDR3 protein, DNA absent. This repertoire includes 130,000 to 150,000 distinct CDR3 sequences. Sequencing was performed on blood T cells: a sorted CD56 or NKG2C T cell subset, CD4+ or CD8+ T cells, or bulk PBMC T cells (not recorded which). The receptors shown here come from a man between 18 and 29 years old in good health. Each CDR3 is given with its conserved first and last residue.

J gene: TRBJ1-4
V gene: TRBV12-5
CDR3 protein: CASGSWDSANEKLFF

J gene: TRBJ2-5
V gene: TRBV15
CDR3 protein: CATRWGETQYF

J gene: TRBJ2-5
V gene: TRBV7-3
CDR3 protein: CASSLSPGGETQYF

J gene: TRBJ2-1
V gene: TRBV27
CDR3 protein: CASSSPDYSYNEQFF

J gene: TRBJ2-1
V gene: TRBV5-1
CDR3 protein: CASSSTTGTGNNEQFF

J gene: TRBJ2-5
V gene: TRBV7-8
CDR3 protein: CASTLAAPGGYQETQYF

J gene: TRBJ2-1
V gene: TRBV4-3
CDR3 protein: CASSHPGQGNEQFF

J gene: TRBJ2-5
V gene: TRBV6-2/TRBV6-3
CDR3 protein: CASSYSGQQETQYF

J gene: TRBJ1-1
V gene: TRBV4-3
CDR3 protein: CASSQDQGQGATEAFF

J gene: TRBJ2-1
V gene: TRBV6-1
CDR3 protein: CASSTKTGFPTSYNEQFF